This T cell receptor beta chain was documented in a study of CD8 T cells in Susac syndrome (dated 2019 in TCRdb). Background on the whole study: Whether CD8+ T cell activation and differentiation in Susac syndrome was antigen driven was tested using repertoire sequencing. The study compared CD8+ T cell repertoire clonality among 11 to 12 healthy donors, about 14 Susac syndrome patients and 15 or so multiple sclerosis patients. Points the paper makes about the study in general: The number of individuals in the TCR sequencing and HLA analysis was acknowledged as relatively small.

Peripheral blood CD8+ and CD4+ T cells from healthy donors, Susac syndrome patients and multiple sclerosis patients were profiled using high-throughput TCR beta sequencing. The multiple sclerosis controls were treatment-naive patients who had stable or active relapsing-remitting disease and met the revised McDonald criteria. Bulk CD8+ and CD4+ T cells were purified by magnetic negative isolation, whereas CD8+ TEMRA cells were enriched by FACS. Blood was collected in EDTA tubes and processed within 24 hours, with PBMCs isolated through density gradient centrifugation. PBMCs intended for TCR sequencing were cryopreserved in liquid nitrogen and were subsequently thawed in a 37 degrees C water bath. Purity of sorted or isolated CD4+, CD8+ and CD8+ TEMRA cells was at least 90%. RNA was extracted using the RNeasy kit, and roughly 0.5 to 1 ug of the RNA was reverse transcribed with random hexamers. The immunoSEQ multiplex PCR assay, which covers 54 Vbeta and 13 Jbeta segments, was used to amplify TCR beta CDR3 regions. To correct PCR amplification bias, a synthetic template baseline was used for both primer optimization and computational correction. On the study's bioinformatics: Reads were annotated to V, D and J genes per IMGT and analyzed with immunoSEQ Analyzer, keeping only productive sequences. To calculate clonality, Shannon entropy was normalized by log2 of the number of productive unique sequences and then subtracted from one. Public and private clones were assessed among the 100 most prevalent clones of each patient and control. Clones were defined as Susac-specific if absent from the healthy and MS cohorts, from 1052 published viral clones and from other ImmuneACCESS disease sequences. TCRdb trimmed public reads at Q25 via fastp, called clones via MiXCR and kept in-frame beta chains. Rows with one shared CDR3 protein collapse into an entry with the most common genes and DNA. These V and J calls derive from TCRdb rather than the authors' analysis. The sample table lists about 280,000 distinct CDR3 sequences, around 83% of them with a count of one. Jointly, the top ten make up approximately 0.11% of the sample.

Comments on this clonotype: It lacks a known antigen. Nothing much larger sits one base from this clone, and base qualities are not available.

The clonotype comes from a human donor with multiple sclerosis. Material for sequencing was CD8+ T cells from PBMCs.

The CDR3 has the sequence CASSLLRGSYEQYF. The bases read TGTGCCAGCAGTTTGCTCCGGGGATCCTACGAGCAGTACTTC. The V gene is TRBV27 and the J gene is TRBJ2-7; TRBD2 is a possible D gene, resting on 5 matching bases. CDR1 and CDR2 were assigned from the germline V gene (reference sequence) as MNHEY and SMNVEV. The CDR3, cysteine through phenylalanine, is 14 amino acids long. Just the 42-base CDR3 DNA is kept, in frame starting at base 1. Between the V and J ends, shortened by 3 bases and 1 base respectively, the junction contains 10 bases.